The present T cell receptor beta chain was sequenced within a study of cytomegalovirus exposure and HLA in healthy donors. Study-level points and caveats: The study put 150 or so TCR beta chains on its list as cytomegalovirus-associated. Only CMV serostatus was available as immune exposure information.

The sample holds a few counts of this clone. Its antigen remains unknown. PCR employed 60 Vbeta and 13 Jbeta primers. In the study's own analysis: The authors later counted 65 million to 80 million unique TCR beta chains, 8.5 million to 13 million of them shared. Libraries were prepared by immunoSEQ multiplex PCR; TCRdb keeps only in-frame clonotypes and omits some of them. Clone size and V and J calls were adopted from that table, with D and trimming inferred from the DNA. The sample lists about 120,000 clones; approximately 17% were seen once. V was clipped by 1 base and J by 4 bases; unmatched bases: 5. The CDR3 covers 17 residues. The V gene's germline CDR1 is MGHRA and CDR2 YSYEKL.

V usage is TRBV4-1 and J usage is TRBJ2-1, with 12 bases lining up with TRBD2. The sequence was obtained from a female donor in good health and CMV-seropositive. Sequenced: PBMCs. CDR3 loop: CASSQGASGGAYNEQFF. CDR3 nucleotide sequence: TGCGCCAGCAGCCAAGGGGCTAGCGGGGGGGCGTACAATGAGCAGTTCTTC.